The sequence of this T cell receptor (beta chain) was determined in a study of T cells in Graves' hyperthyroidism and ophthalmopathy. Study in general: At initial diagnosis, before any treatment had begun, peripheral blood was obtained.

Trimming took 5 bases from V and 3 from J, leaving 11 bases between them. Germline values: CDR1 SEHNR, CDR2 FQNEAQ (reference sequence). This CDR3 region has 14 residues. At least ten counts were recorded for this clonotype. Amplified TCR beta CDR3 regions derived from RNA transcripts. HTBI primers were the set used in a first-round RT-PCR of the TCR CDR3. TCRdb independently ran MiXCR on the multiplex PCR reads; one entry per CDR3 protein. Here the sample spans about 350,000 distinct CDR3 sequences, around 14% being singletons. This chain links TRBV7-9 with TRBJ1-5, with D possibly matching TRBD1 (6 bases). The sample consisted of blood. The TCR comes from a woman in her thirties with Graves' hyperthyroidism. This CDR3 is CASSIGQPNQPQHF. CDR3 nucleotides: TGTGCCAGCAGCATCGGACAGCCCAATCAGCCCCAGCATTTT.